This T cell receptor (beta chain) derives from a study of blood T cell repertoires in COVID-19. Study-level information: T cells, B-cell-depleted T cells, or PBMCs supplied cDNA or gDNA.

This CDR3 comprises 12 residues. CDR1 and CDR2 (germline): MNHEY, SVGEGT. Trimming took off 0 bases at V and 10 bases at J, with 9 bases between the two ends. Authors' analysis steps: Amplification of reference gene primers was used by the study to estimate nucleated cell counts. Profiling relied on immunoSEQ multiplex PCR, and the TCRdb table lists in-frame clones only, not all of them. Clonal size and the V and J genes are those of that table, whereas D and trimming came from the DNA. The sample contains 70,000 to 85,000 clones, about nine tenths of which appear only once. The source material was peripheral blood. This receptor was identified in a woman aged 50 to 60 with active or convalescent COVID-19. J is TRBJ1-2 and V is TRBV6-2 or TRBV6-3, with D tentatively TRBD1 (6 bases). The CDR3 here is CASSYSSGVYTF. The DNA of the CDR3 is TGTGCCAGCAGTTACTCGTCAGGGGTCTACACCTTC.